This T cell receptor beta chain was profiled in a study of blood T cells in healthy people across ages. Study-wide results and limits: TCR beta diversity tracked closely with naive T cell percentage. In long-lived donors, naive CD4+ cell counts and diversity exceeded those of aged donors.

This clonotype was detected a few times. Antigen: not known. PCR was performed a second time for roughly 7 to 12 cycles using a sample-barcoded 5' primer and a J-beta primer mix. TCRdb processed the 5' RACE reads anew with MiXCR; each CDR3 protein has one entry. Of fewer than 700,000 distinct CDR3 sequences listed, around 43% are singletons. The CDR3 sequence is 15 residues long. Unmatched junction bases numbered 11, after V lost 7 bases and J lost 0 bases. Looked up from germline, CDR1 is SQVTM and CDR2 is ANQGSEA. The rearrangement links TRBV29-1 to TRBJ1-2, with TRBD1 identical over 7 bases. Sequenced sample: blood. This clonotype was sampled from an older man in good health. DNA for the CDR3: TGCAGCGGGGGGGAGGGGGCACGATCTAACTATGGCTACACCTTC. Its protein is CSGGEGARSNYGYTF.